The table lists the clone carrying this TCR beta chain with many counts. Its antigen is not known. The sample belongs to a study of Graves' ophthalmopathy and Graves' hyperthyroidism. Study-wide results and caveats: In blood appeared most of the expanded thyroid clonotypes whose frequency exceeded 0.001. In separating ophthalmopathy from stable hyperthyroidism, a 13-signature model achieved 87.88% sensitivity and 81.08% specificity.

RNA transcripts served as template for amplifying TCR beta CDR3 sequences. Second-round multiplex PCR followed a first-round RT-PCR using HTBI primers. MiXCR, applied by TCRdb to the multiplex PCR reads, yields one record per CDR3 protein. The sample carries 200,000 to 250,000 distinct CDR3 sequences, about a fifth recorded once. The specimen sequenced was peripheral blood. This receptor was identified in a woman aged 45-65 years with Graves' ophthalmopathy.

DNA for the CDR3: TGTGCCAGCAGTCCGGGCGTTGTGGTAGCAGAGCAAGAGACCCAGTACTTC. Translating gives CASSPGVVVAEQETQYF. The V and J genes are TRBV12-3 or TRBV12-4 and TRBJ2-5; D is ambiguous. The CDR3 loop spans 17 amino acids. The V gene lost 5 bases and the J gene lost 2 bases, with 21 bases spanning the gap.